The next 11 T cell receptor beta chains were all read from a single sample in a study of CD4+ T cells in melanoma. Measured with immunoSEQ multiplex PCR; TCRdb has only the in-frame clones, and not every one. This sample has roughly 20,000 clones, with approximately 80% found just once. The source material was cells from a culture (not recorded whether cultured in vitro). These receptors all come from a human donor with melanoma.

The CDR3 loop is CAWSPQGERADTQYF. CDR3 nucleotide sequence: TGTGCCTGGAGTCCGCAGGGGGAGAGGGCAGATACGCAGTATTTT. The chain joins TRBV30 to TRBJ2-3; 7 nucleotides align to TRBD1. Germline V gene data show CDR1 as GTSNPN and CDR2 as SVGIG (reference sequence). The CDR3 extends over 15 amino acids. Trimming removed 2 bases from V and 4 bases from J; junction bases left unmatched: 9.

The chain uses TRBV19 and TRBJ2-4, with D tentatively TRBD1 or TRBD2 (5 bases each). V was trimmed by 0 bases and J by 0 bases, leaving 12 bases between them. Germline CDR1 and CDR2: LNHDA and SQIVND (reference sequence). The CDR3 is made up of 17 amino acids. The DNA for the CDR3 is TGTGCCAGTAGTATAGATTCGGGACCCATAGCCAAAAACATTCAGTACTTC. Its protein product is CASSIDSGPIAKNIQYF.

V is TRBV7-6 and J is TRBJ2-3, with a weak D call TRBD1 (7 bases). This CDR3 comprises 20 residues. The V gene's germline CDR1 is SGHVS and CDR2 FNYEAQ. Trimming took 1 base from V and 1 from J, leaving 24 bases between them. CDR3 nucleotides: TGTGCCAGCAGCTTAGGGGGACAGTGGGACGGGGGCGGAGGCACAGATACGCAGTATTTT. It codes for CASSLGGQWDGGGGTDTQYF.

The chain has TRBV7-2 and TRBJ1-5; D ambiguous. The CDR3 is made up of 12 amino acids. The ends were cut back, 0 bases at V and 7 bases at J, with 4 bases in the middle. Looked up from germline, CDR1 is SGHTA and CDR2 is FQGNSA. CDR3 residues: CASSLAGQPQHF. The CDR3 coding sequence is TGTGCCAGCAGCTTAGCAGGACAGCCCCAGCATTTT.

The chain combines TRBV5-1 with TRBJ2-2; 15 positions agree with TRBD2. Germline CDR1 is SGHRS and CDR2 is YFSETQ. CDR3 length equals 16 residues. V shed 5 bases, J shed 7 bases, and the junction held 6 bases outside the gene matches. CDR3 in DNA: TGCGCCAGCAGACGGACTAGCGGGGGGGCCGGCGGGGAGCTGTTTTTT. This sequence encodes CASRRTSGGAGGELFF.

The chain carries TRBV12-5 and TRBJ1-4; 9 bases agree with TRBD1. V shed 2 bases, J shed 8 bases, and the junction held 9 bases outside the gene matches. In germline, CDR1 is LGHNT, CDR2 FRNRAP. The CDR3 runs to 16 residues. DNA of the CDR3: TGTGCTAGTGGTTTGCCGCCGGGACAGGGAAACGAAAAACTGTTTTTT. Translated, it gives CASGLPPGQGNEKLFF.

A remark on this clone: At one end the junction does not follow the germline gene, possibly because of a read error. The gene calls are TRBV6-5 and TRBJ1-2, with D tentatively TRBD1 (5 bases). The length of the CDR3 is 15 residues. Germline CDR1 reads MNHEY; CDR2 reads SVGAGI. The DNA for the CDR3 is TGTGCCATCAGTCCGAGGTCACCCCAGGGCTATGGCTACACCTTC. It yields the protein CAISPRSPQGYGYTF.

The V gene is TRBV13, the J gene TRBJ1-1; a possible D gene is TRBD1 (5 bases). Per germline, CDR1 PRHDT and CDR2 FYEKMQ (reference sequence). The CDR3 is 14 residues long. Trimming stripped 5 bases from V and 3 bases from J, with 13 bases between. The DNA of the CDR3 is TGTGCCAGCAGCGGACACTTAGCGGACACTGAAGCTTTCTTT. It yields the protein CASSGHLADTEAFF.

The V gene is TRBV29-1, the J gene TRBJ2-5; 9 bases are a match to TRBD1. This CDR3 is built from 13 residues. Germline lookup yields CDR1 SQVTM and CDR2 ANQGSEA. V was clipped by 5 bases and J by 5 bases; unmatched bases: 6. The DNA for the CDR3 is TGCAGCGTTAAACAGGGGGCCCAGGAGACCCAGTACTTC. This encodes CSVKQGAQETQYF.

The chain employs TRBV29-1 and TRBJ1-2, with 9 bases lining up with TRBD1. This CDR3 is 15 amino acids long. The germline V gene encodes CDR1 SQVTM and CDR2 ANQGSEA. The V and J ends lost 0 bases and 8 bases, in that order; junction bases with no gene match: 10. The CDR3: CSVEDWGTGSGGYTF. The CDR3 region has the DNA TGCAGCGTTGAAGATTGGGGGACAGGGTCTGGAGGCTACACCTTC.

This chain links TRBV9 with TRBJ1-2; 9 nucleotides agree with TRBD1. In germline, CDR1 is SGDLS, CDR2 YYNGEE. V lost 2 bases to trimming and J lost 6 bases; unmatched junction nucleotides: 8. This CDR3 contains 15 residues. The CDR3 spells CASSVEQGALDGYTF. The CDR3, as DNA: TGTGCCAGCAGCGTGGAACAGGGGGCGTTGGATGGCTACACCTTC.